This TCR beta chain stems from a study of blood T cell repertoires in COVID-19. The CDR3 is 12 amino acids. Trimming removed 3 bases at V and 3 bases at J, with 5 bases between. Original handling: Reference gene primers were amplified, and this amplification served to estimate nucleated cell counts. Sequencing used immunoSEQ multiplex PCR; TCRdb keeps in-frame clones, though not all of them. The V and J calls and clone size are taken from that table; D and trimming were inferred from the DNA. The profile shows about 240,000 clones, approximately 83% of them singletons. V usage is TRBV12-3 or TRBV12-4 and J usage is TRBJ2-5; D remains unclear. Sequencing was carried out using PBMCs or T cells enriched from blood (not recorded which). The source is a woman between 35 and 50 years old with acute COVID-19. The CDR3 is CASSLGEETQYF. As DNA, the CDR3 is TGTGCCAGCAGTTTGGGCGAAGAGACCCAGTACTTC.